The 2 T cell receptor beta chains listed next were all sequenced from one sample in a study of cytomegalovirus exposure and HLA in healthy donors. Vbeta (60) and Jbeta (13) primers were used in the PCR. Generated by immunoSEQ multiplex PCR, the TCRdb table keeps only in-frame clones and is missing some. The sample has under 200,000 clones, around 74% seen once. Sequenced sample: PBMCs. The receptors originated from a female donor in good health and CMV-seronegative.

This clone was observed a single time. The genes are TRBV21-1 and TRBJ2-2; the D segment call TRBD2 is taken from the table without a DNA check. TRBV21-1 is classified as a pseudogene. The CDR3 is 17 residues long. The CDR3 DNA follows: TGTGCCAGCAGCACCTTTAGCGGGAGGGCCGGCACCGGGGAGCTGTTTTTT. Its protein is CASSTFSGRAGTGELFF.

The chain recombines TRBV11-3 with TRBJ2-1; the match to TRBD1 covers 7 bases. Per the germline V gene, CDR1 is SGHNT and CDR2 is YENEEA. V lost 5 bases and J lost 0; bases outside the gene matches: 4. This CDR3 contains 15 residues. In DNA, the CDR3 is TGTGCCAGCAGCGAGGGACAGAGCTCCTACAATGAGCAGTTCTTC. Protein product: CASSEGQSSYNEQFF.